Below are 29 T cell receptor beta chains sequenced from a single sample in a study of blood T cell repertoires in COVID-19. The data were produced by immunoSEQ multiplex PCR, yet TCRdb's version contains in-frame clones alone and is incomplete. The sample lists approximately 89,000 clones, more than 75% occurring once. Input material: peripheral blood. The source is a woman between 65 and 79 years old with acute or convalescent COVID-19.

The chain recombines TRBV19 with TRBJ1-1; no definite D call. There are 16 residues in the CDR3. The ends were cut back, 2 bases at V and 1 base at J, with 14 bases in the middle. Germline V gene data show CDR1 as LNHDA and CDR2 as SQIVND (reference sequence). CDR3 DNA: TGTGCCAGTAGTATACACCAACTGCAGGCGAACACTGAAGCTTTCTTT. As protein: CASSIHQLQANTEAFF.

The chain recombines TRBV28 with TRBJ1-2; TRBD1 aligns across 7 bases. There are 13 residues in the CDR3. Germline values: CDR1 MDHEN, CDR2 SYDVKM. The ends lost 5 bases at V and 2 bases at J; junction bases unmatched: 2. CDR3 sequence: CASSPGGNYGYTF. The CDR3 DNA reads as TGTGCCAGCAGTCCAGGGGGAAACTATGGCTACACCTTC.

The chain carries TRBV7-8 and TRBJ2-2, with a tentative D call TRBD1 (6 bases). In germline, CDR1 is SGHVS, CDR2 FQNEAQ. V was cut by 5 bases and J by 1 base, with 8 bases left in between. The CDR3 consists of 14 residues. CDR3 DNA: TGTGCCAGCAGCCGGGGACAGAACACCGGGGAGCTGTTTTTT. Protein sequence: CASSRGQNTGELFF.

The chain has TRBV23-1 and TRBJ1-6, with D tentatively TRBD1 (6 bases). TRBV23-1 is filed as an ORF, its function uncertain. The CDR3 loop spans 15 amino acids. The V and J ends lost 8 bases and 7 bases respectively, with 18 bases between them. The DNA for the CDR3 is TGCGCCAGCCCAATCCGACAGGAGAACAATTCACCCCTCCACTTT. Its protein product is CASPIRQENNSPLHF.

The CDR3 loop is CASSWGTGGEETQYF. CDR3 DNA sequence: TGCGCCAGCAGCTGGGGGACAGGGGGCGAAGAGACCCAGTACTTC. V is TRBV5-1 and J is TRBJ2-5, with 12 bases fitting TRBD1. Trimming at V came to 3 bases and at J to 3 bases, leaving 3 bases not matched to a gene. The CDR3 consists of 15 residues. CDR1 is SGHRS and CDR2 is YFSETQ in the germline V gene.

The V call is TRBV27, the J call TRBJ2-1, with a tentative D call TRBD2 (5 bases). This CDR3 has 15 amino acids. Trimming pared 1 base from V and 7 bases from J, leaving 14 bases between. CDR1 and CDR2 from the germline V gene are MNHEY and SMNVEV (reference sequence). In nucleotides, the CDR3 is TGTGCCAGCAGTTTATACGGAGGTCCGATTAATGAGCAGTTCTTC. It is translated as CASSLYGGPINEQFF.

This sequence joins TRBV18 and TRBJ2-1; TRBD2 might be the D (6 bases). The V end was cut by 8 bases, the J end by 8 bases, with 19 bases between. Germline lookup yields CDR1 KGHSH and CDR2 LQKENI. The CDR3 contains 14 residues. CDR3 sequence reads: CASELVSGGDEQFF. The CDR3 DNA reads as TGTGCCAGCGAACTTGTTTCCGGGGGAGATGAGCAGTTCTTC. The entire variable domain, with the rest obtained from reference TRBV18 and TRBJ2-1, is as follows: NAGVMQNPRHLVRRRGQEARLRCSPMKGHSHVYWYRQLPEEGLKFMVYLQKENIIDESGMPKERFSAEFPKEGPSILRIQQVVRGDSAAYFCASELVSGGDEQFFGPGTRLTVL.

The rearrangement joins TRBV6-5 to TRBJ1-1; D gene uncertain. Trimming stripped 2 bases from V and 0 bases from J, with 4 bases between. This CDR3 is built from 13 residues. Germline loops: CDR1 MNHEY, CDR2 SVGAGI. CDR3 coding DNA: TGTGCCAGCAGTTACCGAGTGAACACTGAAGCTTTCTTT. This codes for CASSYRVNTEAFF.

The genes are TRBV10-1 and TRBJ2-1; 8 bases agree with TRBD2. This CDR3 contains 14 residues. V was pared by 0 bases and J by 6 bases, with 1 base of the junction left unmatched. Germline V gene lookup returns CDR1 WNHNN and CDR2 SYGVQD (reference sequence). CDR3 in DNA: TGCGCCAGCAGTGAGTCCGGGAGGGCCAATGAGCAGTTCTTC. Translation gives CASSESGRANEQFF.

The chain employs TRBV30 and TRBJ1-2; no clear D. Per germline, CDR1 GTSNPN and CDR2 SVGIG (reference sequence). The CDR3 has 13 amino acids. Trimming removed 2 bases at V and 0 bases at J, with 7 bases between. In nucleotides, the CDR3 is TGTGCCTGGAGTTCTCTTACTAACTATGGCTACACCTTC. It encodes CAWSSLTNYGYTF.

The CDR3 is CASSYSEASGKPQFF. The CDR3 DNA is TGTGCCAGCAGTTACTCGGAAGCTAGCGGGAAGCCGCAGTTCTTC. The V and J genes are TRBV6-6 and TRBJ2-1, with 9 bases aligning to TRBD2. V lost 0 bases and J lost 12; bases outside the gene matches: 9. CDR1 is MNHNY and CDR2 is SVGAGI in the germline V gene (reference sequence). The CDR3 extends over 15 amino acids.

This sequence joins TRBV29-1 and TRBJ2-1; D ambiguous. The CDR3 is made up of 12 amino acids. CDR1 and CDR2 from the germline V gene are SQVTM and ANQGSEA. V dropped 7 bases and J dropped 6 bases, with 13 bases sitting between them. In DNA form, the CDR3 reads TGCAGCGCCCCTTTGTCCGTCAATGAGCAGTTCTTC. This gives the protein CSAPLSVNEQFF.

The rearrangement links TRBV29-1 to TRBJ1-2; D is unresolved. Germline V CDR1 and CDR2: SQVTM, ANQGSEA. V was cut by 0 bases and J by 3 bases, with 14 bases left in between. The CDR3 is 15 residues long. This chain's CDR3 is CSVEEETAPDYGYTF. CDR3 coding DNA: TGCAGCGTTGAAGAAGAAACAGCTCCTGACTATGGCTACACCTTC.

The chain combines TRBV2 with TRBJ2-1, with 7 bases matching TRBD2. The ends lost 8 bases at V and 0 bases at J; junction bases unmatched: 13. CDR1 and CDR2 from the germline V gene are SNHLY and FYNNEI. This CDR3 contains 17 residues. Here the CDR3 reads CASSPRGDPGSYNEQFF. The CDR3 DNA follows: TGTGCCAGCTCCCCTCGGGGGGATCCGGGCTCCTACAATGAGCAGTTCTTC.

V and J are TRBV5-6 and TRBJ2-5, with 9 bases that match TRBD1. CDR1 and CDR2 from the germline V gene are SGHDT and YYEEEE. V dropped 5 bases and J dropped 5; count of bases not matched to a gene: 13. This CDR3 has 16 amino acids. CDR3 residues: CASRPGQGGFEETQYF. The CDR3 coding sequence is TGTGCCAGCAGACCGGGACAGGGTGGTTTCGAGGAGACCCAGTACTTC.

DNA of the CDR3: TGCAGCGTTGGGAAGCTCGAAGGGACACGTTACGAGCAGTACGTC. This gives the protein CSVGKLEGTRYEQYV. The V call is TRBV29-1, the J call TRBJ2-7, with a possible D match to TRBD1 (6 bases). Germline CDR1 and CDR2: SQVTM and ANQGSEA. V lost 4 bases and J lost 4, with 20 bases in between. The CDR3 contains 15 residues.

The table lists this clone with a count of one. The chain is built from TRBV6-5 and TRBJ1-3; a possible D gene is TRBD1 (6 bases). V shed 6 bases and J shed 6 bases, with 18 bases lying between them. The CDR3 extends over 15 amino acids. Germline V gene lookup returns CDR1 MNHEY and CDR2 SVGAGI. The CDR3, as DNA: TGTGCCAGCAGCGAGGACAGTTCGGCATCAAACACCATATATTTT. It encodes CASSEDSSASNTIYF.

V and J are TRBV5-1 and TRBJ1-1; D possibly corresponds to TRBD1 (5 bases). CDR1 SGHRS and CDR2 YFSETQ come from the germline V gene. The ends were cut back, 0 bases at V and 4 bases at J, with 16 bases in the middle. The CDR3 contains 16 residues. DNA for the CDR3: TGCGCCAGCAGCTTGGGCTCACGTGGGGCGCGCACTGAAGCTTTCTTT. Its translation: CASSLGSRGARTEAFF.

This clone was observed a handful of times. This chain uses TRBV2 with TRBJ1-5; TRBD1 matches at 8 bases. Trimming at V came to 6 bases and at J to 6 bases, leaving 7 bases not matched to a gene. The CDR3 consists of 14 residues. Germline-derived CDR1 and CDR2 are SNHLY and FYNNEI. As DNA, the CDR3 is TGTGCCAGCAGCCGCGGACAGGGCGCTCAGCCCCAGCATTTT. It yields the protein CASSRGQGAQPQHF.

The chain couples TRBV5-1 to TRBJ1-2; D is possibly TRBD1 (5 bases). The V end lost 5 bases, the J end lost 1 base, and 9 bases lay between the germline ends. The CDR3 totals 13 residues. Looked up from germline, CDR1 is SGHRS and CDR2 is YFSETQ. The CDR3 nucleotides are TGCGCCAGCAGGCTTGACAGTAACTATGGCTACACCTTC. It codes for CASRLDSNYGYTF.

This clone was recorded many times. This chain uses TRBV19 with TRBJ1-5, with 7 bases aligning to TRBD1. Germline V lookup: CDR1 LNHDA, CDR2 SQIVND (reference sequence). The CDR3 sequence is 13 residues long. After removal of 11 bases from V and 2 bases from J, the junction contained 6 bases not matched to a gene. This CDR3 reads CAGSGGGNQPQHF. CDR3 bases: TGTGCCGGATCAGGGGGTGGCAATCAGCCCCAGCATTTT.

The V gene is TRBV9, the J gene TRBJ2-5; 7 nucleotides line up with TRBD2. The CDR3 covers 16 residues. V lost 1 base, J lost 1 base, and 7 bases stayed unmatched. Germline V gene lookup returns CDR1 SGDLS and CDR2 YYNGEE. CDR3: CASSVSASGVQETQYF. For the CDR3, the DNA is TGTGCCAGCAGCGTATCGGCTAGCGGAGTCCAAGAGACCCAGTACTTC.

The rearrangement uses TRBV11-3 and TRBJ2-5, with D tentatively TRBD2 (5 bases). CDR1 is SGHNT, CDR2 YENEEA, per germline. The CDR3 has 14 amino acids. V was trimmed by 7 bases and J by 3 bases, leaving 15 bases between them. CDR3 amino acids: CASKGGSGKETQYF. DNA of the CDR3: TGTGCCAGCAAGGGCGGGTCCGGGAAAGAGACCCAGTACTTC.

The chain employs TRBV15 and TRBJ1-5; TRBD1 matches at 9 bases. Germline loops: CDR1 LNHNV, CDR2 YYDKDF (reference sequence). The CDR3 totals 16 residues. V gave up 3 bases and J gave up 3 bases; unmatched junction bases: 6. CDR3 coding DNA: TGTGCCACCAGCAGTATGGGACAGGGTGTCAATCAGCCCCAGCATTTT. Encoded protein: CATSSMGQGVNQPQHF. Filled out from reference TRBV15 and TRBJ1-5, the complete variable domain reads DAMVIQNPRYQVTQFGKPVTLSCSQTLNHNVMYWYQQKSSQAPKLLFHYYDKDFNNEADTPDNFQSRRPNTSFCFLDIRSPGLGDTAMYLCATSSMGQGVNQPQHFGDGTRLSIL.

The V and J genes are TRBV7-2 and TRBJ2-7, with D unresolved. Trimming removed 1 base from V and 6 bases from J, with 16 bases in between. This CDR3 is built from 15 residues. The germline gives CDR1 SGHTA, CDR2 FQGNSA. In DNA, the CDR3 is TGTGCCAGCAGCTTAGGTCCGCAAACCGTCGGCGAGCAGTACGTC. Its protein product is CASSLGPQTVGEQYV.

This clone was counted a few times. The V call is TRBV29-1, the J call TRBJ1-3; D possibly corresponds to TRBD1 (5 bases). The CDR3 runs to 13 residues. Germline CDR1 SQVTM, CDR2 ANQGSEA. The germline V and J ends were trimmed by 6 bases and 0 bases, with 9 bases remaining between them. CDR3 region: CSVQASSGNTIYF. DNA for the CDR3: TGCAGCGTACAGGCTAGCTCTGGAAACACCATATATTTT.

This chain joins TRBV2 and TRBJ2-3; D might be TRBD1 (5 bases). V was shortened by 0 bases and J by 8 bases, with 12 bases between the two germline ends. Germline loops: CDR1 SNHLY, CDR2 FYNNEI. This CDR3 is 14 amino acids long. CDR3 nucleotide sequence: TGTGCCAGCAGTGAAGCGACAGCCATTGGTACGCAGTATTTT. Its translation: CASSEATAIGTQYF.

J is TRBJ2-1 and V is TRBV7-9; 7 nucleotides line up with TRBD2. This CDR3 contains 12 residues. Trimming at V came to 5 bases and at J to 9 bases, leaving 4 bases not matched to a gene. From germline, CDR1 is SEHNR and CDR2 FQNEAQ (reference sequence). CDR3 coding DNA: TGTGCCAGCAGCCGGACTAGACTTGAGCAGTTCTTC. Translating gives CASSRTRLEQFF.

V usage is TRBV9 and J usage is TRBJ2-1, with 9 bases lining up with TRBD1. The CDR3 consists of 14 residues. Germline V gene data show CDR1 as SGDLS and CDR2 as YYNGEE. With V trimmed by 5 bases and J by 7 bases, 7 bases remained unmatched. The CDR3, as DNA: TGTGCCAGCAGGGGGACAGGGTCTATAAATGAGCAGTTCTTC. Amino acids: CASRGTGSINEQFF.